Below, 16 T cell receptor beta chains from the same sample are listed, as sequenced in a study of follicular helper T cells after annual influenza vaccination. Time point denoted: 2015-2016 season, pre-vaccination. Measured with immunoSEQ multiplex PCR; TCRdb has only the in-frame clones, and not every one. The profile shows some 12,000 clones, more than 75% of them singletons. The sample was CXCR5+ CD38- circulating T follicular helper cells from blood, taken on the day of influenza vaccination. As to subset: circulating Tfh, non-naive CD4+CXCR5+PD-1+ (ICOS+CD38+ or ICOS-CD38-). Receptors originate from an adult who received the influenza vaccine.

The chain carries TRBV7-2 and TRBJ1-1, with TRBD1 matching 7 bases. In germline, CDR1 is SGHTA, CDR2 FQGNSA. This CDR3 region has 13 residues. V shed 6 bases, J shed 1 base, and the junction held 2 bases outside the gene matches. Written as DNA, the CDR3 is TGTGCCAGCAGGGGACAGCCGAACACTGAAGCTTTCTTT. As protein: CASRGQPNTEAFF.

The chain is built from TRBV28 and TRBJ1-1, with TRBD1 matching over 7 bases. The germline V gene has CDR1 MDHEN and CDR2 SYDVKM. The V segment lost 4 bases and the J segment 0 bases; nucleotides outside the gene matches: 5. The length of the CDR3 is 15 residues. The CDR3 reads CASSSQGTVNTEAFF. For the CDR3, the DNA is TGTGCCAGCAGTTCACAGGGGACGGTGAACACTGAAGCTTTCTTT.

CDR3: CASSPRPGSENEQFF. In DNA form, the CDR3 reads TGTGCCAGCAGCCCCCGACCGGGGTCGGAAAATGAGCAGTTCTTC. The chain recombines TRBV7-6 with TRBJ2-1; tentative D call: TRBD2 (5 bases). The CDR3 runs 15 residues. Looked up from germline, CDR1 is SGHVS and CDR2 is FNYEAQ. The V end lost 5 bases, the J end lost 7 bases, and 18 bases lay between the germline ends. The full variable domain, in which reference TRBV7-6 and TRBJ2-1 provide the parts outside the CDR3, is GAGVSQSPRYKVTKRGQDVALRCDPISGHVSLYWYRQALGQGPEFLTYFNYEAQQDKSGLPNDRFSAERPEGSISTLTIQRTEQRDSAMYRCASSPRPGSENEQFFGPGTRLTVL.

J is TRBJ2-3 and V is TRBV16; possibly TRBD2 for D (5 bases). The CDR3 covers 14 residues. Germline V lookup: CDR1 KGHSY, CDR2 FQNENV. Trimming cost V 4 bases and J 0 bases, with 8 bases left between them. As DNA, the CDR3 is TGTGCCAGCAGCCCTCCGGGGAGCACAGATACGCAGTATTTT. This translates into CASSPPGSTDTQYF.

The genes are TRBV7-2 and TRBJ2-5; 7 nucleotides align to TRBD1. The CDR3 is 14 amino acids. Trimming cost V 4 bases and J 3 bases; bases outside gene matches: 5. Germline-derived CDR1 and CDR2 are SGHTA and FQGNSA. This chain's CDR3 is CASSWGQRKETQYF. CDR3 DNA: TGTGCCAGCAGCTGGGGACAGCGGAAAGAGACCCAGTACTTC.

CDR3 in amino acids: CASSRTGLPSSGANVLTF. The CDR3, as DNA: TGTGCCAGCAGTAGGACAGGGTTGCCCAGCTCTGGGGCCAACGTCCTGACTTTC. The J gene is TRBJ2-6, the V gene TRBV27; TRBD1 matches at 8 bases. Germline trimming cut 5 bases from V and 0 bases from J; bases unmatched to any gene: 9. Per the germline V gene, CDR1 is MNHEY and CDR2 is SMNVEV (reference sequence). The CDR3 totals 18 residues.

This clone came up a few times. The chain employs TRBV5-6 and TRBJ2-2; 8 bases align to TRBD1. The CDR3 loop spans 14 amino acids. V lost 1 base and J lost 5; bases outside the gene matches: 1. Per the germline V gene, CDR1 is SGHDT and CDR2 is YYEEEE. The CDR3 here is CASSLQGATGELFF. Written as DNA, the CDR3 is TGTGCCAGCAGCTTGCAGGGGGCGACCGGGGAGCTGTTTTTT.

This clone was counted only a few times. The rearrangement links TRBV25-1 to TRBJ1-6, with TRBD1 as a possible D gene (6 bases). The CDR3 has 13 residues. The V and J ends lost 8 bases and 10 bases respectively, with 15 bases between them. Germline V CDR1 and CDR2: MGHDK, SYGVNS. CDR3 loop: CASSSGTFSPLHF. The DNA for the CDR3 is TGTGCCAGCTCGTCCGGGACATTCTCACCCCTCCACTTT.

The rearrangement uses TRBV5-6 and TRBJ1-1; TRBD1 might be the D (5 bases). This CDR3 region has 15 residues. V was clipped by 0 bases and J by 5 bases, with 14 bases between them. Germline CDR1 and CDR2: SGHDT and YYEEEE. In DNA, the CDR3 is TGTGCCAGCAGCTTGGCCGGCAGGGTGAGGACTGAAGCTTTCTTT. Protein sequence: CASSLAGRVRTEAFF.

The CDR3 DNA is TGTGCCAGTAGTAGTAGGAGCGGGTATGGGGCCAACGTCCTGACTTTC. It yields the protein CASSSRSGYGANVLTF. The rearrangement uses TRBV19 and TRBJ2-6; D possibly corresponds to TRBD2 (6 bases). The length of the CDR3 is 16 residues. Trimming removed 4 bases from V and 3 bases from J, with 13 bases in between. The germline gives CDR1 LNHDA, CDR2 SQIVND (reference sequence).

The chain joins TRBV14 to TRBJ2-7, with 7 bases identical to TRBD1. The V gene's germline CDR1 is SGHDN and CDR2 FVKESK. Germline trimming cut 3 bases from V and 12 bases from J; bases unmatched to any gene: 8. This CDR3 region has 12 residues. The CDR3 DNA follows: TGTGCCAGCAGCCATATAGACAGGGTTCGGTACTTC. Translation gives CASSHIDRVRYF.

The rearrangement joins TRBV7-8 to TRBJ2-3; D could derive from TRBD1 or TRBD2 (5 bases each). CDR3 length: 15 amino acids. V was trimmed by 3 bases and J by 1 base, leaving 11 bases between them. Germline V gene sequence: CDR1 SGHVS, CDR2 FQNEAQ. The CDR3 region is CASSFGGRGTDTQYF. As DNA, the CDR3 is TGTGCCAGCAGCTTTGGGGGTAGGGGCACAGATACGCAGTATTTT.

J is TRBJ2-1 and V is TRBV7-2; D might be TRBD1 or TRBD2, each matching 5 bases. The V and J ends lost 4 bases and 1 base respectively, with 5 bases between them. The CDR3 runs to 13 residues. The V gene's germline CDR1 is SGHTA and CDR2 FQGNSA. CDR3 bases: TGTGCCAGCAGCTGGGGGTCCTACAATGAGCAGTTCTTC. Protein sequence: CASSWGSYNEQFF.

This clone was counted once. J is TRBJ2-5 and V is TRBV21-1; the table's D call of TRBD1 was not tested on the DNA. TRBV21-1 has pseudogene status. The CDR3 covers 16 residues. The CDR3 DNA sequence: TGTGCCAGCCAGCGCCGGGACAGCCAACACCAAGAGACCCAGTACTTC. Amino acids: CASQRRDSQHQETQYF.

V is TRBV29-1 and J is TRBJ2-7, with D unresolved. The CDR3 runs to 12 residues. The germline V gene encodes CDR1 SQVTM and CDR2 ANQGSEA. V lost 0 bases and J 2 bases, leaving 5 bases between the germline ends. The CDR3 region is CSVEDETYEQYF. In DNA, the CDR3 is TGCAGCGTTGAAGACGAAACCTACGAGCAGTACTTC.

The chain is built from TRBV11-2 and TRBJ2-3; D unresolved. V gave up 5 bases and J gave up 5 bases, with 5 bases separating them. Germline values: CDR1 SGHAT, CDR2 FQNNGV. The CDR3 has 11 amino acids. As DNA, the CDR3 is TGTGCCAGCAGCGCCGGAGATACGCAGTATTTT. Residues: CASSAGDTQYF.